This record covers a single TCR beta chain. Its specificity is not known. This sample is part of a study of T cell repertoires in cytomegalovirus infection. In the study overall: Signatures in public TCR beta sequences pointed to both CMV infection and matching HLA type.

TCRdb re-analysed the reads in MiXCR, keeping a single row per CDR3 protein. In the table there are about 440,000 distinct CDR3 sequences, roughly a third of which are singletons. Findings and caveats of the study: Identification of carriers of CMV plus the relevant HLA was achieved through cumulative public TCR beta family frequency. Dominating the ex vivo response were HLA-C-restricted CMV-specific TCR beta clonotypes.

Germline CDR1 and CDR2: DFQATT and SNEGSKA (reference sequence). This CDR3 comprises 14 residues. Trimming stripped 5 bases from V and 0 bases from J, with 13 bases between. The source of this sequence is a human donor in good health (CMV status not recorded). Some clones in this sample may be carry-over from other donors' samples. This chain connects TRBV20-1 to TRBJ1-1, with D unclear. The material sequenced was PBMCs. CDR3 DNA sequence: TGCAGTGCTCCTAGTCACGAGATGAACACTGAAGCTTTCTTT. It encodes CSAPSHEMNTEAFF.